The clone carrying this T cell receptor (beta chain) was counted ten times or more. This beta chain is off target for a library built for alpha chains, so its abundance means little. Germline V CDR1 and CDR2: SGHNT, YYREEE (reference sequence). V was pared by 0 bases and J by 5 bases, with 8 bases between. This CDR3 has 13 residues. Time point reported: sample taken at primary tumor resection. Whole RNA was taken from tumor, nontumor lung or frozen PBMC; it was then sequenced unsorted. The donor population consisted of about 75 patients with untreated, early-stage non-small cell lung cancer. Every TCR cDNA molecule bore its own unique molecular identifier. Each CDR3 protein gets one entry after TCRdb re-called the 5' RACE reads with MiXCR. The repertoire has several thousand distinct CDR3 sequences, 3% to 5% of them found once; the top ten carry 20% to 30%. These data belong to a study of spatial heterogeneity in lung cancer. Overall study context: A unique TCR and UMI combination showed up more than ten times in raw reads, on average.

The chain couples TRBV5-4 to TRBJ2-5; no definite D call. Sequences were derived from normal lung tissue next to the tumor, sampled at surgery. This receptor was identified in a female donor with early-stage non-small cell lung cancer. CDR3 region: CASSLVPGETQYF. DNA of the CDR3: TGTGCCAGCAGCTTGGTTCCCGGGGAGACCCAGTACTTC.